Sequencing of this TCR beta chain was carried out in a study of cytomegalovirus exposure and HLA in healthy donors. Germline CDR1 and CDR2: MDHEN and SYDVKM. The length of the CDR3 is 12 residues. V was pared by 3 bases and J by 7 bases, with 9 bases between. Primers: 60 Vbeta forward and 13 Jbeta reverse. In the original processing: An analysis performed later counted 60 million to 90 million unique TCR beta chains (around 10 million of them shared). Measured with immunoSEQ multiplex PCR; TCRdb has only the in-frame clones, and not every one. V and J calls and clone size come straight from that table; D and trimming were deduced from the DNA. Altogether fewer than 200,000 clones are present, approximately 90% being singletons, with the ten largest covering 0.85% to 1%.

Input material: PBMCs. This chain connects TRBV28 to TRBJ2-5; D is possibly TRBD2 (5 bases). The TCR comes from a woman between 25 and 40 years old in good health and CMV-seronegative. The CDR3 reads CASSFQDWTQYF. CDR3 coding DNA: TGTGCCAGCAGTTTCCAGGACTGGACCCAGTACTTC.